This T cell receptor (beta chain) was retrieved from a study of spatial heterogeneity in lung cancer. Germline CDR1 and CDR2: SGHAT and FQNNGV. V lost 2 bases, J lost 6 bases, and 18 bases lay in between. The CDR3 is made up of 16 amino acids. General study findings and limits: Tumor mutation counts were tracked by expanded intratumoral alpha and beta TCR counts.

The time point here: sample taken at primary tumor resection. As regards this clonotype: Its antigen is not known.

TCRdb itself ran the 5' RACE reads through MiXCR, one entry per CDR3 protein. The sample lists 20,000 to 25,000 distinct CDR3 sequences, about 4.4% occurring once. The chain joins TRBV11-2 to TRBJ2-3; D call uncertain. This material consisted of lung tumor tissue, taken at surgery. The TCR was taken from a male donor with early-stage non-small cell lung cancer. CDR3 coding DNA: TGTGCCAGCAGCTTAATGGCGACTTCTGAAGAGGATACGCAGTATTTT. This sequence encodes CASSLMATSEEDTQYF. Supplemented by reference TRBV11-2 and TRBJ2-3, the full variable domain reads EAGVAQSPRYKIIEKRQSVAFWCNPISGHATLYWYQQILGQGPKLLIQFQNNGVVDDSQLPKDRFSAERLKGVDSTLKIQPAKLEDSAVYLCASSLMATSEEDTQYFGPGTRLTVL.